This T cell receptor beta chain comes out of a study of T-cell reconstitution after alpha-beta-depleted transplantation in children. Findings and limits, study-wide: Elevated TCRbeta diversity at day 60 was traced, in some patients, to surviving recipient T cells and thymic progenitors. Newly produced T cells mostly accounted for T-cell counts and diversity one year post-transplant. Two months or so post-transplant, alpha-beta T cells reportedly derived from several hundred expanded graft clones.

About this clonotype: Its antigen is not identified.

The germline CDR1 and CDR2 sequences are WSHSY and SAAADI. V dropped 3 bases and J dropped 5 bases, with 16 bases sitting between them. The CDR3 is 15 amino acids. The authors prepared the TCRbeta library with unique molecular identifiers. TCRdb used MiXCR to reprocess the PCR reads, holding one entry per CDR3 protein. Counted here are around 600,000 distinct CDR3 sequences, more than 20% occurring once; the ten biggest clones make up less than 15%. This sample comprised PBMCs, mostly from graft donor cells, obtained 360 days after TCRalphabeta/CD19-depleted stem cell transplant. This rearrangement joins TRBV10-2 to TRBJ2-5; weak D call: TRBD2 (5 bases). This TCR was sampled from a boy less than two years old who had a stem cell transplant for acute myeloid leukemia, so the T cells may come from the graft donor. The CDR3, as DNA: TGCGCCAGCAGTGACAGTGACGGGGTAGGGGAGACCCAGTACTTC. It encodes CASSDSDGVGETQYF.